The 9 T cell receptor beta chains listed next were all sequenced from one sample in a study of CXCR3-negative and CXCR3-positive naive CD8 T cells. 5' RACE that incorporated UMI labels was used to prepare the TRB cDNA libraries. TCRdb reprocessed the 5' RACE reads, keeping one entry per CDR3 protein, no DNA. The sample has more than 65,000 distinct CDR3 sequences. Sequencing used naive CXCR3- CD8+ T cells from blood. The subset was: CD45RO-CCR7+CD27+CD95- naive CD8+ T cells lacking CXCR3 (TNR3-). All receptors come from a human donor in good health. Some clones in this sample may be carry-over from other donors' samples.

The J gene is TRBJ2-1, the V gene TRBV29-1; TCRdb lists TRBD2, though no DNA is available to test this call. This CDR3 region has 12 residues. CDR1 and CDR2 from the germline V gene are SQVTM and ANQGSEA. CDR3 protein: CSGLAGGSEQFF.

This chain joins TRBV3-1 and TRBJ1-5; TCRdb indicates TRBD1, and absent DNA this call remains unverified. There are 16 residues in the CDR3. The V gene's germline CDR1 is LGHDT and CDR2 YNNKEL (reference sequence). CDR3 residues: CASSQGGSRGNQPQHF.

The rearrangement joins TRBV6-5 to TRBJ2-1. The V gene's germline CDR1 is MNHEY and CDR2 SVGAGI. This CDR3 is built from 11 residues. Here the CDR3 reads CASSYGIEQFF.

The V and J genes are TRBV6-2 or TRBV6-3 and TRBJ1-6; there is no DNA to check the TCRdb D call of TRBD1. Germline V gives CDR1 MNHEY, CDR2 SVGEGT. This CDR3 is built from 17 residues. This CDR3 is CASSYSRHPGGDSPLHF.

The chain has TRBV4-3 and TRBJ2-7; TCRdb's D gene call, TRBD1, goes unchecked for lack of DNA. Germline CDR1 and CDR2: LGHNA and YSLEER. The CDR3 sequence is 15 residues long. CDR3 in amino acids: CASSQDRARAYEQYF.

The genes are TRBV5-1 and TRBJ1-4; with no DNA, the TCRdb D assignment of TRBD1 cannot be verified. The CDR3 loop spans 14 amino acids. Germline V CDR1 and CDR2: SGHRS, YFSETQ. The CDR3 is CASSIARANEKLFF.

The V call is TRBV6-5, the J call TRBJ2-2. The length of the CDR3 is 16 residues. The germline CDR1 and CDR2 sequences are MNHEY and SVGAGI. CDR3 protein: CASSTAVAANTGELFF.

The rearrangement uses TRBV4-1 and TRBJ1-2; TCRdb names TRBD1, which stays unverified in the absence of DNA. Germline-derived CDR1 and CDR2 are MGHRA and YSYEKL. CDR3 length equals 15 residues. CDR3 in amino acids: CASSQEVGGTYGYTF.

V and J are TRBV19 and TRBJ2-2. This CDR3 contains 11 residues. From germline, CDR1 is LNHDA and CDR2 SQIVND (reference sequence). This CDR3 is CASSGPGELFF.